One and the same sample provided the 14 T cell receptor beta chains below, sequenced in a study of blood T cell repertoires in COVID-19 (dated by TCRdb to about 2020). Libraries were prepared through the immunoSEQ multiplex PCR assay. The source is immuneACCESS, and TCRdb retained only in-frame sequences with V and J called. Part of the clones is not carried over; for the studies checked, unresolved V genes explain less than half of this, and the remainder is unexplained. The sample yields approximately 210,000 clones; 82% were counted once. Together, the top ten hold about 15% of the sample. Sample: PBMCs or T cells enriched from blood (not recorded which). These receptors were taken from a man in his forties who had recovered from COVID-19.

The chain joins TRBV7-2 to TRBJ1-1; D is unresolved. V was trimmed by 1 base and J by 8 bases, leaving 14 bases between them. This CDR3 region has 14 residues. Germline V gene data show CDR1 as SGHTA and CDR2 as FQGNSA. In DNA, the CDR3 is TGTGCCAGCAGCTTAGTAATGGCGGGGAGAGAAGCTTTCTTT. It encodes CASSLVMAGREAFF.

In this sample, this clone turned up a few times. The V gene is TRBV4-1, the J gene TRBJ2-7; no firm D call. The CDR3 contains 13 residues. The V end lost 3 bases, the J end lost 0 bases, and 6 bases lay between the germline ends. From germline, CDR1 is MGHRA and CDR2 YSYEKL. DNA of the CDR3: TGCGCCAGCAGCCAGGCTTCCTCCTACGAGCAGTACTTC. It yields the protein CASSQASSYEQYF.

The chain has TRBV11-2 and TRBJ1-1; no clear D gene. The CDR3 is 12 residues long. The V gene lost 6 bases and the J gene lost 3 bases, with 8 bases spanning the gap. The V gene's germline CDR1 is SGHAT and CDR2 FQNNGV. CDR3 sequence (DNA): TGTGCCAGCAGTTACAGAGACACTGAAGCTTTCTTT. Translating gives CASSYRDTEAFF.

The rearrangement joins TRBV27 to TRBJ1-2; 7 positions match TRBD1. This CDR3 spans 16 amino acids. Germline V gene data show CDR1 as MNHEY and CDR2 as SMNVEV (reference sequence). With 5 bases clipped from V and 4 bases from J, the junction kept 13 bases outside the gene matches. The CDR3 DNA follows: TGTGCCAGCAGTCCCACAGGGGCGGAATCAATCTATGGCTACACCTTC. Residues: CASSPTGAESIYGYTF.

The J gene is TRBJ1-1, the V gene TRBV29-1; a possible D gene is TRBD1 (6 bases). The V and J ends lost 8 bases and 5 bases respectively, with 12 bases between them. The CDR3 extends over 11 amino acids. The germline CDR1 and CDR2 sequences are SQVTM and ANQGSEA. Here the CDR3 reads CSPSQGTEAFF. The CDR3 nucleotides read TGCAGCCCCTCACAGGGTACTGAAGCTTTCTTT.

The J gene is TRBJ1-5, the V gene TRBV6-1; TRBD1 agrees at 7 bases. The V segment lost 4 bases and the J segment 0 bases; nucleotides outside the gene matches: 9. This CDR3 has 17 residues. Germline values: CDR1 MNHNS, CDR2 SASEGT. The CDR3 DNA reads as TGTGCCAGCAGTGGGCAGGGACAGTCGAATAGCAATCAGCCCCAGCATTTT. Its translation is CASSGQGQSNSNQPQHF.

The chain joins TRBV6-6 to TRBJ1-4, with D maybe TRBD1 (6 bases). The germline V gene encodes CDR1 MNHNY and CDR2 SVGAGI (reference sequence). The CDR3 length is 16 residues. V was cut by 1 base and J by 4 bases, with 13 bases left in between. The CDR3: CASSYWRGGYNEKLFF. The CDR3 nucleotides read TGTGCCAGCAGTTACTGGAGGGGGGGGTATAATGAAAAACTGTTTTTT.

V usage is TRBV5-5 and J usage is TRBJ1-4, with D possibly being TRBD1 (5 bases). This CDR3 has 13 residues. CDR1 is SGHKS and CDR2 is YYEKEE in the germline V gene (reference sequence). V lost 0 bases to trimming and J lost 8 bases, with 8 bases between them. The DNA of the CDR3 is TGTGCCAGCAGCTTGGCAGGGAACGAAAAACTGTTTTTT. It is translated as CASSLAGNEKLFF. The full variable domain, its missing parts supplied by reference TRBV5-5 and TRBJ1-4, is DAGVTQSPTHLIKTRGQQVTLRCSPISGHKSVSWYQQVLGQGPQFIFQYYEKEERGRGNFPDRFSARQFPNYSSELNVNALLLGDSALYLCASSLAGNEKLFFGSGTQLSVL.

This chain links TRBV2 with TRBJ1-5; TRBD1 is a possible D gene (6 bases). Germline CDR1 is SNHLY and CDR2 is FYNNEI. V shed 7 bases and J shed 0 bases, with 10 bases lying between them. The CDR3 is 14 residues long. In DNA, the CDR3 is TGTGCCAGCACAACAGGGAATAGCAATCAGCCCCAGCATTTT. Translated, it gives CASTTGNSNQPQHF.

This clone occurred once. The V gene is TRBV5-1, the J gene TRBJ1-6, with TRBD1 matching 11 bases. The CDR3 consists of 15 residues. Per germline, CDR1 SGHRS and CDR2 YFSETQ. Trimming at V came to 3 bases and at J to 9 bases, leaving 5 bases not matched to a gene. The CDR3 is CASSYGTGGLSPLHF. DNA of the CDR3: TGCGCCAGCAGCTATGGGACAGGGGGACTTTCACCCCTCCACTTT. The whole variable domain, filled in from reference TRBV5-1 and TRBJ1-6, reads KAGVTQTPRYLIKTRGQQVTLSCSPISGHRSVSWYQQTPGQGLQFLFEYFSETQRNKGNFPGRFSGRQFSNSRSEMNVSTLELGDSALYLCASSYGTGGLSPLHFGNGTRLTVT.

The chain employs TRBV20-1 and TRBJ2-5, with TRBD2 as a possible D gene (5 bases). Germline V gene lookup returns CDR1 DFQATT and CDR2 SNEGSKA (reference sequence). The CDR3 runs 11 residues. Trimming took 6 bases from V and 4 from J, leaving 9 bases between them. CDR3 amino acids: CSALGGETQYF. The CDR3 DNA sequence: TGCAGTGCCCTCGGAGGAGAGACCCAGTACTTC.

This sequence joins TRBV7-2 and TRBJ2-7, with D possibly matching TRBD1 (6 bases). Germline CDR1 is SGHTA and CDR2 is FQGNSA. V was clipped by 0 bases and J by 0 bases, with 9 bases between them. The CDR3 has 15 residues. CDR3 sequence reads: CASSLAWGLSYEQYF. The CDR3 coding sequence is TGTGCCAGCAGCTTAGCTTGGGGGCTCTCCTACGAGCAGTACTTC.

This rearrangement joins TRBV19 to TRBJ1-5; D is unresolved. The V gene lost 2 bases and the J gene lost 4 bases, with 6 bases spanning the gap. From germline, CDR1 is LNHDA and CDR2 SQIVND (reference sequence). The CDR3 has 13 amino acids. CDR3 residues: CASSIRYNQPQHF. CDR3 DNA sequence: TGTGCCAGTAGTATACGGTATAATCAGCCCCAGCATTTT. Full variable domain (remainder filled in from reference TRBV19 and TRBJ1-5): DGGITQSPKYLFRKEGQNVTLSCEQNLNHDAMYWYRQDPGQGLRLIYYSQIVNDFQKGDIAEGYSVSREKKESFPLTVTSAQKNPTAFYLCASSIRYNQPQHFGDGTRLSIL.

The V call is TRBV28, the J call TRBJ1-5, with D possibly matching TRBD1 (6 bases). V gave up 7 bases and J gave up 5 bases, with 21 bases separating them. Germline V lookup: CDR1 MDHEN, CDR2 SYDVKM. This CDR3 spans 16 amino acids. The CDR3: CASIGAGAATYQPQHF. The CDR3 DNA reads TGTGCCAGCATTGGGGCGGGGGCGGCGACATATCAGCCCCAGCATTTT.